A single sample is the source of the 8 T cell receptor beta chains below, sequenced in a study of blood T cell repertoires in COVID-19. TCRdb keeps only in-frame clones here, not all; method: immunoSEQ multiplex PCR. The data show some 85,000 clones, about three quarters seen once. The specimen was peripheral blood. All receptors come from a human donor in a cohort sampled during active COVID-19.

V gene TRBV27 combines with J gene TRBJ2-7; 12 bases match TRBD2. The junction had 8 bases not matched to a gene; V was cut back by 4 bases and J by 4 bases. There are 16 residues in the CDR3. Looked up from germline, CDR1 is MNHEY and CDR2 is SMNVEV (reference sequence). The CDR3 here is CASSSPLTSGSYEQYF. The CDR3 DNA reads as TGTGCCAGCAGTTCCCCCCTGACTAGCGGGAGTTACGAGCAGTACTTC.

Here the CDR3 reads CATSRDLDRGREQYF. CDR3 DNA sequence: TGTGCCACCAGCAGAGATCTAGACAGGGGTCGCGAGCAGTACTTC. The V call is TRBV15, the J call TRBJ2-7; 8 bases are a match to TRBD1. CDR1 is LNHNV, CDR2 YYDKDF, per germline (reference sequence). The junction had 7 bases not matched to a gene; V was cut back by 0 bases and J by 6 bases. The CDR3 length is 15 residues.

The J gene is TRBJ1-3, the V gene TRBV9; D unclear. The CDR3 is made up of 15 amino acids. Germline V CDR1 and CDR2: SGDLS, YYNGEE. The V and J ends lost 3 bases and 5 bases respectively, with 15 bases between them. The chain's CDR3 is CASSAETGYRNTIYF. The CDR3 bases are TGTGCCAGCAGCGCCGAGACGGGTTATCGAAACACCATATATTTT. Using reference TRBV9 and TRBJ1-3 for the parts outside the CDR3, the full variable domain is DSGVTQTPKHLITATGQRVTLRCSPRSGDLSVYWYQQSLDQGLQFLIQYYNGEERAKGNILERFSAQQFPDLHSELNLSSLELGDSALYFCASSAETGYRNTIYFGEGSWLTVV.

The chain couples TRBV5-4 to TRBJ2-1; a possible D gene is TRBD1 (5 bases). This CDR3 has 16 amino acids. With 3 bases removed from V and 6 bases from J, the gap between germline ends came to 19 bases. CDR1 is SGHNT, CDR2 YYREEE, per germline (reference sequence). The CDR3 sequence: CASSYRQKGPFNEQFF. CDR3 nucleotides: TGTGCCAGCAGCTATCGACAGAAAGGGCCCTTCAATGAGCAGTTCTTC.

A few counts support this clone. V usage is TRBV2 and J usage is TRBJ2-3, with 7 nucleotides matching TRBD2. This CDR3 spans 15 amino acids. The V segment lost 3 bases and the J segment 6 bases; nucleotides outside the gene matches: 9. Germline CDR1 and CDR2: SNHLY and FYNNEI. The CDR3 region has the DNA TGTGCCAGCAGTGATTGGGGTGGGAGGGTCGATACGCAGTATTTT. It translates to CASSDWGGRVDTQYF.

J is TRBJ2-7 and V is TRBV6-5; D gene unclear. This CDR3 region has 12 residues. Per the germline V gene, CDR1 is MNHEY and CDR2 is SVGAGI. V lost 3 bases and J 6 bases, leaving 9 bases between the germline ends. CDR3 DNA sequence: TGTGCCAGCAGTTATCGTGCCGGCGAGCAGTACTTC. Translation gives CASSYRAGEQYF.

CDR3 nucleotide sequence: TGTGCCAGCAGCTCTCCGGCCGGCGGGTTGGAACAGGGTAAAAACATTCAGTACTTC. The encoded protein is CASSSPAGGLEQGKNIQYF. The chain recombines TRBV11-2 with TRBJ2-4; maybe TRBD1 (6 bases). The CDR3 is made up of 19 amino acids. The germline V gene has CDR1 SGHAT and CDR2 FQNNGV. Trimming removed 4 bases from V and 4 bases from J, with 26 bases in between.

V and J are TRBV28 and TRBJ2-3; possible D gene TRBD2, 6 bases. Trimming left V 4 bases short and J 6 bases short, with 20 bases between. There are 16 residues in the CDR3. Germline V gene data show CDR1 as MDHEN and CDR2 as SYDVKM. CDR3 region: CASSSLGGRGRDTQYF. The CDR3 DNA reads TGTGCCAGCAGTTCCCTGGGGGGTAGGGGTCGGGATACGCAGTATTTT.